This T cell receptor (beta chain) is from a study of blood T cell repertoires in COVID-19. Profiling relied on immunoSEQ multiplex PCR, and the TCRdb table lists in-frame clones only, not all of them. The sample gives 200,000 to 250,000 clones, 80% to 85% of which show up once; roughly 5% is in the top ten. V was trimmed by 3 bases and J by 0 bases, leaving 12 bases between them. This CDR3 is built from 17 residues. The germline V gene has CDR1 LNHDA and CDR2 SQIVND (reference sequence). The source of this sequence is a woman aged 60-75 years who had recovered from COVID-19. The chain is built from TRBV19 and TRBJ2-6; D possibly corresponds to TRBD1 (6 bases). Material for sequencing was peripheral blood. CDR3 sequence (DNA): TGTGCCAGTAGTATCACGCAGGGGAGCTCTGGGGCCAACGTCCTGACTTTC. Protein sequence: CASSITQGSSGANVLTF.